The clone carrying this T cell receptor beta chain rates as medium-sized (0.01 to 0.1%). Its antigen is currently unknown. This entry is derived from a study of spatial heterogeneity in lung cancer. Study details: A module score for T cells, taken from matched bulk RNA-seq, correlated strongly with TCR transcript counts in tumor regions. Notes on the study in general: Intratumoral expanded alpha and beta TCR counts were found to track tumor mutation counts.

Each TCR cDNA molecule bore a unique molecular identifier. TCRdb processed the 5' RACE reads anew with MiXCR; each CDR3 protein has one entry. Here the sample spans roughly 6,400 distinct CDR3 sequences, 6.5% to 8% being singletons. CDR1 is SNHLY, CDR2 FYNNEI, per germline. The V and J ends lost 9 bases and 0 bases respectively, with 12 bases between them. The CDR3 has 13 residues. Time point noted: sample taken at primary tumor resection. Patients with untreated early-stage non-small cell lung cancer, numbering 72, were the donors. The sequenced material consisted of unsorted whole RNA from tumor, nontumor lung or frozen PBMC.

The specimen comprised lung tumor tissue, sampled at surgery. The source is a male donor with early-stage non-small cell lung cancer. The chain uses TRBV2 and TRBJ2-7, with D perhaps matching TRBD1 or TRBD2 (5 bases each). DNA for the CDR3: TGTGCCAGACGGGACGGTGTCTCCTACGAGCAGTACTTC. This encodes CARRDGVSYEQYF.